Below, 22 T cell receptor beta chains from the same sample are listed, as sequenced in a study of CD8+ T cells in alopecia areata. cDNA prepared by RNA extraction and subsequent reverse transcription served as the template for sequencing. Data came from immunoSEQ multiplex PCR; TCRdb stores just in-frame clones and leaves some out. Among approximately 210,000 clones listed, roughly three fifths were seen once. Treatment indicated: oral pan-JAK inhibitor, 5-10 mg twice daily. Here the sequenced sample was CD4+ T cells sorted from blood, taken at week 44, from a patient treated with tofacitinib. These receptors came from a human donor with alopecia areata.

The chain employs TRBV7-2 and TRBJ2-1, with a possible D match to TRBD2 (6 bases). Looked up from germline, CDR1 is SGHTA and CDR2 is FQGNSA. The CDR3 covers 16 residues. The germline V and J ends were trimmed by 5 bases and 4 bases, with 18 bases remaining between them. The CDR3 bases are TGTGCCAGCAGCCTGGCCGGTACTGGGGGGTACAATGAGCAGTTCTTC. It specifies CASSLAGTGGYNEQFF.

Remarks on this clone: The identical CDR3 is also encoded by other nucleotide sequences in the sample. The V gene is TRBV30, the J gene TRBJ1-2, with TRBD1 identical over 7 bases. CDR3 length: 13 amino acids. Unmatched junction bases numbered 6, after V lost 3 bases and J lost 5 bases. Per the germline V gene, CDR1 is GTSNPN and CDR2 is SVGIG (reference sequence). In nucleotides, the CDR3 is TGTGCCTGGAGAAAAGGGACAGCATATGGCTACACCTTC. It yields the protein CAWRKGTAYGYTF. Complete variable domain (other parts from reference TRBV30 and TRBJ1-2): SQTIHQWPATLVQPVGSPLSLECTVEGTSNPNLYWYRQAAGRGLQLLFYSVGIGQISSEVPQNLSASRPQDRQFILSSKKLLLSDSGFYLCAWRKGTAYGYTFGSGTRLTVV.

This clone appeared once. The rearrangement joins TRBV19 to TRBJ1-2, with TRBD1 matching 7 bases. V lost 4 bases to trimming and J lost 3 bases; unmatched junction nucleotides: 5. Germline lookup yields CDR1 LNHDA and CDR2 SQIVND (reference sequence). The CDR3 loop spans 14 amino acids. The CDR3 region has the DNA TGTGCCAGTAGTACCACCGGGACAGACTATGGCTACACCTTC. Amino acid sequence: CASSTTGTDYGYTF.

The rearrangement uses TRBV10-3 and TRBJ2-7, with 9 bases fitting TRBD1. The V gene end was trimmed by 6 bases and the J gene end by 4 bases; junction bases not matched to a gene: 13. The length of the CDR3 is 16 residues. Looked up from germline, CDR1 is ENHRY and CDR2 is SYGVKD. The CDR3 DNA sequence: TGTGCCATCAGCAATCCCGGGACAGGGAGTAGGTACGAGCAGTACTTC. Its translation: CAISNPGTGSRYEQYF.

The sample holds a few counts of this clone. V gene TRBV2 combines with J gene TRBJ1-2, with unresolved D. Trimming left V 1 base short and J 4 bases short, with 7 bases between. This CDR3 comprises 13 residues. Germline loops: CDR1 SNHLY, CDR2 FYNNEI. Written as DNA, the CDR3 is TGTGCCAGCAGTGAAGAGGTAGTCTATGGCTACACCTTC. Its protein product is CASSEEVVYGYTF.

This rearrangement joins TRBV5-1 to TRBJ2-3; the match to TRBD1 covers 9 bases. The CDR3 has 15 amino acids. Germline values: CDR1 SGHRS, CDR2 YFSETQ. Trimming took 9 bases from V and 3 from J; bases not matched to a gene: 11. The CDR3 DNA sequence: TGCGCCACATCAGAATTGGACAGGGGTACAGATACGCAGTATTTT. Encoded protein: CATSELDRGTDTQYF. The full variable domain, rest sourced from reference TRBV5-1 and TRBJ2-3, is KAGVTQTPRYLIKTRGQQVTLSCSPISGHRSVSWYQQTPGQGLQFLFEYFSETQRNKGNFPGRFSGRQFSNSRSEMNVSTLELGDSALYLCATSELDRGTDTQYFGPGTRLTVL.

The chain's CDR3 is CSVAQGGYTF. In nucleotides, the CDR3 is TGCAGCGTTGCACAAGGAGGCTACACCTTC. The chain combines TRBV29-1 with TRBJ1-2; D not resolved. Between the trimmed V and J ends, which lost 4 bases and 8 bases, there was a span of 8 bases. The CDR3 runs to 10 residues. Germline loops: CDR1 SQVTM, CDR2 ANQGSEA.

The chain is built from TRBV5-1 and TRBJ2-6; D perhaps matches TRBD1 (7 bases). The CDR3 contains 16 residues. Germline CDR1 SGHRS, CDR2 YFSETQ. The ends were cut back, 5 bases at V and 0 bases at J, with 12 bases in the middle. CDR3 residues: CASRAQGGSGANVLTF. The DNA for the CDR3 is TGCGCCAGCAGGGCGCAGGGGGGCTCTGGGGCCAACGTCCTGACTTTC.

Concerning this clone: Compared with germline, one end of the junction differs, possibly owing to a read error. The CDR3 bases are TGTGCCTGGAAGCGGGGGAGCACTGAAGCTTCCTTT. Translated: CAWKRGSTEASF. The chain employs TRBV30 and TRBJ1-1; maybe TRBD1 (5 bases). The germline V gene has CDR1 GTSNPN and CDR2 SVGIG (reference sequence). The CDR3 totals 12 residues.

The chain links TRBV14 to TRBJ1-5; perhaps TRBD1 as D (5 bases). Germline CDR1 reads SGHDN; CDR2 reads FVKESK. CDR3 size: 14 residues. Trimming stripped 1 base from V and 3 bases from J, with 7 bases between. DNA of the CDR3: TGTGCCAGCAGCCAAGCGGGGCTCAATCAGCCCCAGCATTTT. Translated: CASSQAGLNQPQHF.

The chain is built from TRBV30 and TRBJ1-1; D unclear. The CDR3 has 12 residues. V lost 4 bases to trimming and J lost 5 bases, with 11 bases between them. Germline CDR1 reads GTSNPN; CDR2 reads SVGIG (reference sequence). The CDR3 DNA reads as TGTGCCTGGATGGGAGGTAAAACTGAAGCTTTCTTT. It yields the protein CAWMGGKTEAFF.

This clone was seen more than once but under ten times. The chain couples TRBV30 to TRBJ1-5; D not certain. The CDR3 has 16 amino acids. V dropped 0 bases and J dropped 4 bases, with 16 bases sitting between them. CDR1 and CDR2 (germline): GTSNPN, SVGIG (reference sequence). The CDR3, as DNA: TGTGCCTGGAGTGTACCGAACAGTAGAGTAAATCAGCCCCAGCATTTT. Its protein product is CAWSVPNSRVNQPQHF.

The V and J genes are TRBV5-1 and TRBJ2-2; 7 bases map to TRBD2. Germline lookup yields CDR1 SGHRS and CDR2 YFSETQ. CDR3 length equals 14 residues. J was trimmed by 6 bases and V by 0 bases; bases with no gene match: 2. CDR3 amino acids: CASSLEAGAGELFF. In DNA, the CDR3 is TGCGCCAGCAGCTTGGAGGCGGGGGCCGGGGAGCTGTTTTTT.

This clone showed up just once. The chain has TRBV9 and TRBJ2-1; 13 positions agree with TRBD2. This CDR3 comprises 17 residues. Per germline, CDR1 SGDLS and CDR2 YYNGEE. V lost 3 bases to trimming and J lost 4 bases; unmatched junction nucleotides: 7. The CDR3 bases are TGTGCCAGCAGCGCCGGACTAGCGGGGGCCCTTTACAATGAGCAGTTCTTC. It yields the protein CASSAGLAGALYNEQFF. The full variable domain, in which reference TRBV9 and TRBJ2-1 provide the parts outside the CDR3, is DSGVTQTPKHLITATGQRVTLRCSPRSGDLSVYWYQQSLDQGLQFLIQYYNGEERAKGNILERFSAQQFPDLHSELNLSSLELGDSALYFCASSAGLAGALYNEQFFGPGTRLTVL.

CDR3: CASSFSLGSHSPLHF. The DNA for the CDR3 is TGTGCCAGCAGCTTCTCTTTGGGCAGCCATTCACCCCTCCACTTT. The chain recombines TRBV5-6 with TRBJ1-6; D is undetermined. The CDR3 has 15 amino acids. Deletions cut 2 bases from V and 8 bases from J, with 14 bases between. The germline gives CDR1 SGHDT, CDR2 YYEEEE.

In nucleotides, the CDR3 is TGCGCCAGCAGCTTGGAGCTAGCGAGATACACAGATACGCAGTATTTT. Amino acid sequence: CASSLELARYTDTQYF. This chain joins TRBV5-1 and TRBJ2-3; D may be TRBD2 (6 bases). Per germline, CDR1 SGHRS and CDR2 YFSETQ. The germline V and J ends were trimmed by 0 bases and 2 bases, with 13 bases remaining between them. This CDR3 comprises 16 residues.

V and J are TRBV5-4 and TRBJ2-3; D uncertain. V was clipped by 4 bases and J by 0 bases, with 12 bases between them. Germline-derived CDR1 and CDR2 are SGHNT and YYREEE (reference sequence). The CDR3 runs to 15 residues. The CDR3 DNA is TGTGCCAGCAGCCCCCTCCAAGGGAGCACAGATACGCAGTATTTT. Translating it yields CASSPLQGSTDTQYF.

V usage is TRBV11-2 and J usage is TRBJ2-1, with 7 bases matching TRBD1. The ends lost 6 bases at V and 6 bases at J; junction bases unmatched: 5. This CDR3 region has 13 residues. Germline V gene lookup returns CDR1 SGHAT and CDR2 FQNNGV. For the CDR3, the DNA is TGTGCCAGCAGGACAGGGATTCGCAATGAGCAGTTCTTC. Protein sequence: CASRTGIRNEQFF.

This clone was counted between two and nine times. The genes are TRBV27 and TRBJ2-2; 8 positions agree with TRBD1. CDR1 and CDR2 (germline): MNHEY, SMNVEV (reference sequence). This CDR3 comprises 14 residues. After removal of 5 bases from V and 11 bases from J, the junction contained 10 bases not matched to a gene. The CDR3 DNA reads as TGTGCCAGCAGTCCGGATTGGACAGGGATTGAGCTGTTTTTT. Its protein product is CASSPDWTGIELFF.

J is TRBJ1-2 and V is TRBV6-6, with D uncertain. The germline V gene encodes CDR1 MNHNY and CDR2 SVGAGI (reference sequence). Trimming removed 4 bases at V and 8 bases at J, with 14 bases between. CDR3 size: 13 residues. The CDR3 DNA follows: TGTGCCAGCAGTTCCCCACTTAAGAGCGGCTACACCTTC. Amino acid sequence: CASSSPLKSGYTF.

This clone was seen only once. The V and J genes are TRBV23-1 and TRBJ1-2; tentative D call: TRBD1 (6 bases). TRBV23-1 is classed as an ORF, of uncertain function. V was shortened by 1 base and J by 6 bases, with 12 bases between the two germline ends. This CDR3 has 14 residues. CDR3 DNA sequence: TGCGCCAGCAGTCAATTTCCCAACAGGGATGGCTACACCTTC. It translates to CASSQFPNRDGYTF.

The chain combines TRBV2 with TRBJ2-2, with D possibly matching TRBD1 (5 bases). Trimming took 3 bases from V and 0 from J, leaving 11 bases between them. CDR3 length: 16 amino acids. Per the germline V gene, CDR1 is SNHLY and CDR2 is FYNNEI. The CDR3 protein is CASSETVLTNTGELFF. For the CDR3, the DNA is TGTGCCAGCAGTGAGACAGTCCTTACGAACACCGGGGAGCTGTTTTTT.